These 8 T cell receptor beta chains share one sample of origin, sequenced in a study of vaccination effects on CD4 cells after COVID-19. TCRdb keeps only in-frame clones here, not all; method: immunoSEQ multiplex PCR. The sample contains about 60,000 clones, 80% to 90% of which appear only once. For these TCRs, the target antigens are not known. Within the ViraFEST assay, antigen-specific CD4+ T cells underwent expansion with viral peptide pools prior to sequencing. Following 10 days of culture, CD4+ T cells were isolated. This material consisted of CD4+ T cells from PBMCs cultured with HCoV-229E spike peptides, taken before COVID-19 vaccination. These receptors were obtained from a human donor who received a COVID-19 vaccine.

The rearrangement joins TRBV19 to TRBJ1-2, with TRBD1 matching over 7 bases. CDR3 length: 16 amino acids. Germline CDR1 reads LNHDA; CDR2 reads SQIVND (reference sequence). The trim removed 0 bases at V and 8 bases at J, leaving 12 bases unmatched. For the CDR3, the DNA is TGTGCCAGTAGTATAGACTGGGGGCCTACAGGGGAAGGCTACACCTTC. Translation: CASSIDWGPTGEGYTF.

The CDR3 DNA is TGTGCCAGCAGTCAGGGGTTGGATAATTCACCCCTCCACTTT. Its protein product is CASSQGLDNSPLHF. This chain links TRBV6-6 with TRBJ1-6, with D perhaps TRBD1 (6 bases). The CDR3 sequence is 14 residues long. In germline, CDR1 is MNHNY, CDR2 SVGAGI (reference sequence). V shed 5 bases and J shed 5 bases, with 10 bases lying between them.

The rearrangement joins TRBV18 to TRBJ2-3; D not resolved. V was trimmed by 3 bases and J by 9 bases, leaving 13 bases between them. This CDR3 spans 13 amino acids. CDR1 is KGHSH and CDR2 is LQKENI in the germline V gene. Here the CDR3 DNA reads TGTGCCAGCTCACCTCTGGAAGGGCAGACGCAGTATTTT. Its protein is CASSPLEGQTQYF. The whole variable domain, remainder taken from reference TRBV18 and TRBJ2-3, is NAGVMQNPRHLVRRRGQEARLRCSPMKGHSHVYWYRQLPEEGLKFMVYLQKENIIDESGMPKERFSAEFPKEGPSILRIQQVVRGDSAAYFCASSPLEGQTQYFGPGTRLTVL.

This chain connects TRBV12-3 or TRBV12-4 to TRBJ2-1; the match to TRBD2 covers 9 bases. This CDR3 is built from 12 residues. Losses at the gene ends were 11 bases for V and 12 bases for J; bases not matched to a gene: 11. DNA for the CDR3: TGTGCCGGAGGGGCGCGGGAGGGTGGGCAGTTCTTC. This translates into CAGGAREGGQFF.

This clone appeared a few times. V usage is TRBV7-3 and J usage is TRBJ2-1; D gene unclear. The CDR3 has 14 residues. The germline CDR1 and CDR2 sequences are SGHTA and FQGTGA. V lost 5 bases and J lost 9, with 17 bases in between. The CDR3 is CASSSRSRLGEQFF. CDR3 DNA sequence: TGTGCCAGCAGCAGCCGGTCCCGGTTGGGTGAGCAGTTCTTC.

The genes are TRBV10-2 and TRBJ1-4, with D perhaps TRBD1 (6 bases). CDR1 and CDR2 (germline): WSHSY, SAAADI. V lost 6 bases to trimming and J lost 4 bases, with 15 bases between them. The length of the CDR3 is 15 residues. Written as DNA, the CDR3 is TGCGCCAGCAGGAGGGGGGGCGGAGGTAATGAAAAACTGTTTTTT. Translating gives CASRRGGGGNEKLFF.

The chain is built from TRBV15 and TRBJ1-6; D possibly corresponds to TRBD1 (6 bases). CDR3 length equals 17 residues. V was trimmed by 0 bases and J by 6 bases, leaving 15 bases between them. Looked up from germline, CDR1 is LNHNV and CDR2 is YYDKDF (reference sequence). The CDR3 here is CATSREGKGGPNSPLHF. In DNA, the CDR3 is TGTGCCACCAGCAGAGAGGGGAAGGGGGGACCTAATTCACCCCTCCACTTT.

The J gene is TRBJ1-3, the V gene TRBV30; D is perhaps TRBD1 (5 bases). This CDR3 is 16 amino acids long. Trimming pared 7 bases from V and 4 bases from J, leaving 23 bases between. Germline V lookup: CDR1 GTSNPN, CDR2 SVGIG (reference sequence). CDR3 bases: TGTGCCTCAGTACATCCAGGGTTGGGCACCGGAAACACCATATATTTT. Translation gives CASVHPGLGTGNTIYF.